A single sample is the source of the 20 T cell receptor beta chains below, sequenced in a study of CXCR3-negative and CXCR3-positive naive CD8 T cells. The libraries of TRB cDNA were prepared using 5' RACE with UMI labels. For each CDR3 protein, TCRdb gives one entry from its re-call of the 5' RACE reads, without DNA. This table lists 6,700 or so distinct CDR3 sequences. The sequenced sample consisted of naive CXCR3- CD8+ T cells from blood. Subset in this sample: CD45RO-CCR7+CD27+CD95- naive CD8+ T cells lacking CXCR3 (TNR3-). All receptors come from a human donor in good health. Some clones in this sample may be carry-over from other donors' samples.

This clonotype is classed as medium-sized (0.01 to 0.1%) by frequency. The chain uses TRBV7-6 and TRBJ2-7; TCRdb gives TRBD1 as the D gene, but with no DNA this cannot be confirmed. The CDR3 extends over 15 amino acids. Germline-derived CDR1 and CDR2 are SGHVS and FNYEAQ. The CDR3 sequence: CASSSPGQSSYEQYF.

This clonotype is labeled medium-sized (0.01 to 0.1%) based on frequency. This rearrangement joins TRBV15 to TRBJ2-1; the D call from TCRdb, TRBD1, cannot be confirmed without DNA. This CDR3 region has 14 residues. Germline CDR1 reads LNHNV; CDR2 reads YYDKDF (reference sequence). Here the CDR3 reads CATSRAGVGRGGIF. The full variable domain, completed using reference TRBV15 and TRBJ2-1, is DAMVIQNPRYQVTQFGKPVTLSCSQTLNHNVMYWYQQKSSQAPKLLFHYYDKDFNNEADTPDNFQSRRPNTSFCFLDIRSPGLGDTAMYLCATSRAGVGRGGIFGPGTRLTVL.

This clonotype registers medium-sized by frequency. The chain has TRBV5-5 and TRBJ2-7. The germline V gene encodes CDR1 SGHKS and CDR2 YYEKEE (reference sequence). The CDR3 contains 15 residues. CDR3: CASSLVEVVSYEQYF.

The V gene is TRBV19, the J gene TRBJ2-1; TCRdb selects TRBD2, and the lack of DNA leaves this call unchecked. From germline, CDR1 is LNHDA and CDR2 SQIVND (reference sequence). The CDR3 covers 15 residues. CDR3 sequence reads: CASSMGGRAWNEQFF. The variable domain in full, completed from reference TRBV19 and TRBJ2-1, reads DGGITQSPKYLFRKEGQNVTLSCEQNLNHDAMYWYRQDPGQGLRLIYYSQIVNDFQKGDIAEGYSVSREKKESFPLTVTSAQKNPTAFYLCASSMGGRAWNEQFFGPGTRLTVL.

Judged by frequency, this clonotype is medium-sized. This chain uses TRBV27 with TRBJ2-3; the D call of TRBD1 rests on TCRdb alone, since no DNA is present to check it. Looked up from germline, CDR1 is MNHEY and CDR2 is SMNVEV (reference sequence). The CDR3 has 18 residues. The chain's CDR3 is CASPRGGQFFPRTDTQYF.

V and J are TRBV7-2 and TRBJ2-1; the D gene TCRdb calls, TRBD1, cannot be checked with no DNA. CDR3 length: 13 amino acids. Germline-derived CDR1 and CDR2 are SGHTA and FQGNSA. The CDR3 here is CASSPPPDNEQFF.

The CDR3 loop is CASTSLDSHQETQYF. The chain links TRBV6-5 to TRBJ2-5; TCRdb's D call, TRBD1, is unchecked because there is no DNA. CDR3 size: 15 residues. Germline V gene lookup returns CDR1 MNHEY and CDR2 SVGAGI.

This sequence joins TRBV29-1 and TRBJ2-1. The CDR3 has 13 residues. Germline V gene data show CDR1 as SQVTM and CDR2 as ANQGSEA. CDR3 residues: CSVEGLAGNEQFF.

V and J are TRBV29-1 and TRBJ2-1. This CDR3 has 14 amino acids. In germline, CDR1 is SQVTM, CDR2 ANQGSEA. This CDR3 reads CSVEDRLDSDEQFF.

The chain joins TRBV5-1 to TRBJ2-1; TCRdb gives TRBD1 as the D gene, but with no DNA this cannot be confirmed. In germline, CDR1 is SGHRS, CDR2 YFSETQ. This CDR3 region has 14 residues. The CDR3 region is CASSLRGLANEQFF.

The CDR3 loop reads CASSRGGRNTEAFF. The V gene is TRBV27, the J gene TRBJ1-1. This CDR3 has 14 residues. CDR1 MNHEY and CDR2 SMNVEV come from the germline V gene (reference sequence).

The V call is TRBV7-8, the J call TRBJ2-7. Germline values: CDR1 SGHVS, CDR2 FQNEAQ. This CDR3 has 12 residues. The CDR3 here is CASSPSAYEQYF.

The genes are TRBV5-1 and TRBJ2-5; the TCRdb call, TRBD1, lacks DNA for checking. Germline CDR1 SGHRS, CDR2 YFSETQ. The CDR3 consists of 13 residues. CDR3 amino acids: CASGDSLEETQYF.

By frequency, this clonotype registers medium-sized. The chain carries TRBV5-6 and TRBJ2-5. From germline, CDR1 is SGHDT and CDR2 YYEEEE. The CDR3 totals 14 residues. The CDR3 loop is CASSSLDALETQYF.

This clonotype is deemed medium-sized by its frequency. The V call is TRBV4-2, the J call TRBJ1-1. From germline, CDR1 is LGHNA and CDR2 YNFKEQ. The CDR3 is made up of 13 amino acids. The CDR3 loop is CASRRGGDTEAFF.

The chain combines TRBV19 with TRBJ2-1. The CDR3 consists of 15 residues. Germline CDR1 reads LNHDA; CDR2 reads SQIVND (reference sequence). This CDR3 reads CASSIAWSSYNEQFF.

The gene calls are TRBV11-2 and TRBJ2-1; with no DNA, the TCRdb D assignment of TRBD1 cannot be verified. The CDR3 consists of 13 residues. CDR1 and CDR2 from the germline V gene are SGHAT and FQNNGV. The CDR3 spells CASSPSGGPEQFF.

This chain joins TRBV24-1 and TRBJ2-3; TCRdb picks TRBD1, but there is no DNA to check that call. The CDR3 has 15 amino acids. Germline V gives CDR1 KGHDR, CDR2 SFDVKD. CDR3 protein: CATSPGTASMDTQYF.

By frequency, this clonotype registers medium-sized (0.01 to 0.1%). The rearrangement uses TRBV9 and TRBJ2-7; with no DNA, the TCRdb D assignment of TRBD1 cannot be verified. The germline gives CDR1 SGDLS, CDR2 YYNGEE. The CDR3 is 15 residues long. The CDR3: CASSASGGFFVEQYF.

This clonotype registers medium-sized by frequency. This chain uses TRBV20-1 with TRBJ1-1. Germline V gene data show CDR1 as DFQATT and CDR2 as SNEGSKA (reference sequence). The length of the CDR3 is 15 residues. The CDR3 is CSASHRTLGNTEAFF.